Below are 25 T cell receptor beta chains sequenced from a single sample in a study of breast tumors, draining lymph nodes, adjacent tissues. One entry per CDR3 protein, called by TCRdb with MiXCR from the multiplex PCR reads. This table holds over 100,000 distinct CDR3 sequences, 20% to 25% found once. Axillary draining lymph nodes of breast cancer patients supplied the node samples. The sequencing sample was made of axillary lymph node tissue. These receptors originate from a female donor with breast cancer. Some clones in this sample may be carry-over from other donors' samples.

This clonotype was counted at least ten times. This sequence joins TRBV5-8 and TRBJ2-2, with 14 bases aligning to TRBD2. There are 17 residues in the CDR3. CDR1 and CDR2 from the germline V gene are SGHTS and YDEGEE. J gave up 8 bases and V 4 bases, and 10 bases lay outside the gene matches. The CDR3 coding sequence is TGTGCCAGCAGCACCGGACTAGCGGGAGGCCCTGCTGGGGAGCTGTTTTTT. Protein: CASSTGLAGGPAGELFF. The full variable domain, its missing parts supplied by reference TRBV5-8 and TRBJ2-2, is EAGVTQSPTHLIKTRGQQATLRCSPISGHTSVYWYQQALGLGLQFLLWYDEGEERNRGNFPPRFSGRQFPNYSSELNVNALELEDSALYLCASSTGLAGGPAGELFFGEGSRLTVL.

This clonotype has at least ten counts. The chain joins TRBV6-5 to TRBJ2-3; 8 bases line up with TRBD2. There are 15 residues in the CDR3. Losses at the gene ends were 7 bases for V and 3 bases for J; bases not matched to a gene: 9. The germline gives CDR1 MNHEY, CDR2 SVGAGI. In DNA form, the CDR3 reads TGTGCCAGCAACCTGAGCGGGAGTACAACAGATACGCAGTATTTT. It specifies CASNLSGSTTDTQYF.

This clonotype showed up many times. This chain uses TRBV20-1 with TRBJ2-7; 8 bases are shared with TRBD2. Germline CDR1 and CDR2: DFQATT and SNEGSKA (reference sequence). V shed 3 bases, J shed 6 bases, and the junction held 4 bases outside the gene matches. This CDR3 has 12 amino acids. This CDR3 is CSARKRETEQYF. CDR3 DNA sequence: TGCAGTGCTAGGAAGCGGGAGACCGAGCAGTACTTC.

The rearrangement uses TRBV20-1 and TRBJ2-1; 14 bases map to TRBD2. The CDR3 totals 17 residues. The V segment lost 3 bases and the J segment 5 bases; nucleotides outside the gene matches: 9. Per germline, CDR1 DFQATT and CDR2 SNEGSKA (reference sequence). The CDR3 sequence is CSARGTSGSVFDNEQFF. Here the CDR3 DNA reads TGCAGTGCTAGGGGGACTAGCGGGAGTGTATTCGACAATGAGCAGTTCTTC.

This clonotype showed up just a few times. This chain connects TRBV28 to TRBJ2-7, with 9 bases lining up with TRBD1. V lost 2 bases to trimming and J lost 2 bases; unmatched junction nucleotides: 7. Germline CDR1 is MDHEN and CDR2 is SYDVKM. This CDR3 contains 16 residues. The CDR3 sequence is CASSLILGQGPYEQYF. In DNA, the CDR3 is TGTGCCAGCAGTTTAATACTGGGACAGGGCCCCTACGAGCAGTACTTC.

This clonotype has ten or more counts. The genes are TRBV20-1 and TRBJ2-1, with D possibly being TRBD2 (6 bases). V shed 4 bases and J shed 8 bases, with 18 bases lying between them. In germline, CDR1 is DFQATT, CDR2 SNEGSKA (reference sequence). CDR3 size: 14 residues. The CDR3 DNA follows: TGCAGTGCTATCGCGGGTGTGGGAGGCGATGAGCAGTTCTTC. As protein: CSAIAGVGGDEQFF.

This clonotype was seen repeatedly, ten times or more. V gene TRBV27 combines with J gene TRBJ2-3; 7 bases align to TRBD2. Germline V gene sequence: CDR1 MNHEY, CDR2 SMNVEV (reference sequence). This CDR3 is built from 15 residues. The V segment lost 6 bases and the J segment 2 bases; nucleotides outside the gene matches: 8. CDR3 bases: TGTGCCAGCAGCCGGATAGCGGGCCCCACAGATACGCAGTATTTT. The encoded protein is CASSRIAGPTDTQYF.

The table lists this clonotype with many counts. The chain's CDR3 is CASSKGQNTGELFF. Written as DNA, the CDR3 is TGTGCCAGTAGTAAGGGCCAAAACACCGGGGAGCTGTTTTTT. This chain links TRBV19 with TRBJ2-2; D is undetermined. Trimming took off 4 bases at V and 2 bases at J, with 8 bases between the two ends. The CDR3 sequence is 14 residues long. Germline values: CDR1 LNHDA, CDR2 SQIVND (reference sequence).

Notes on this clonotype: The conserved phenylalanine or tryptophan normally closing the CDR3 is absent here, so this likely arose from a read error. The chain employs TRBV7-6 and TRBJ2-7; 10 nucleotides line up with TRBD2. This CDR3 spans 16 amino acids. V lost 5 bases, J lost 4 bases, and 11 bases stayed unmatched. Germline V gene sequence: CDR1 SGHVS, CDR2 FNYEAQ. The CDR3: CASSPRLAGDSYEQYS. CDR3 coding DNA: TGTGCCAGCAGCCCACGACTAGCGGGCGATTCATACGAGCAGTACTCC.

This clonotype was seen ten or more times. This chain joins TRBV4-3 and TRBJ2-2, with 12 bases fitting TRBD2. The V segment lost 0 bases and the J segment 7 bases; nucleotides outside the gene matches: 9. This CDR3 has 18 residues. The germline V gene encodes CDR1 LGHNA and CDR2 YSLEER. The CDR3 loop is CASSQDQASGRADGELFF. CDR3 sequence (DNA): TGCGCCAGCAGCCAAGATCAGGCTAGCGGGAGGGCCGACGGGGAGCTGTTTTTT.

About this clonotype: This may be a read error: a much more frequent sequence differs by one nucleotide. The V call is TRBV5-5, the J call TRBJ2-7, with a weak D call TRBD1 (6 bases). The length of the CDR3 is 15 residues. CDR1 and CDR2 (germline): SGHKS, YYEKEE (reference sequence). The CDR3 is CVSSLGAGSTYEQYF. The CDR3 nucleotides read TGTGTCAGCAGCTTGGGGGCAGGGTCTACCTACGAGCAGTACTTC.

This clonotype was seen at least ten times. V and J are TRBV3-1 and TRBJ2-7, with 10 bases identical to TRBD1. Germline lookup yields CDR1 LGHDT and CDR2 YNNKEL (reference sequence). V lost 4 bases to trimming and J lost 6 bases; unmatched junction nucleotides: 6. This CDR3 is 14 amino acids long. The CDR3 bases are TGTGCCAGCAGCCTCGGGACAGGGGATGCCGAGCAGTACTTC. Translated, it gives CASSLGTGDAEQYF.

At least ten counts were recorded for this clonotype. This chain joins TRBV7-2 and TRBJ2-7; weak D call: TRBD1 (6 bases). The CDR3 runs 13 residues. Trimming removed 5 bases from V and 7 bases from J, with 15 bases in between. The germline V gene encodes CDR1 SGHTA and CDR2 FQGNSA. CDR3 in amino acids: CASSLNRVGEQYF. The CDR3 DNA reads as TGTGCCAGCAGCCTCAACAGGGTCGGAGAGCAGTACTTC.

This clonotype was recorded a few times. A much larger clonotype is one base distant, so this may be a read error. Because it lacks the conserved phenylalanine or tryptophan at the end, this CDR3 is likely a read error. The chain recombines TRBV28 with TRBJ2-1; 9 nucleotides align to TRBD2. Trimming cost V 2 bases and J 5 bases; bases outside gene matches: 7. The CDR3 has 16 residues. CDR1 is MDHEN, CDR2 SYDVKM, per germline. This CDR3 is CASSLGLGLADNEQFL. CDR3 nucleotide sequence: TGTGCCAGCAGTTTAGGCTTGGGACTAGCAGACAATGAGCAGTTCCTC.

The V call is TRBV18, the J call TRBJ2-1, with TRBD2 matching over 7 bases. The CDR3 has 16 amino acids. Germline CDR1 KGHSH, CDR2 LQKENI. The trim removed 3 bases at V and 7 bases at J, leaving 12 bases unmatched. The CDR3 DNA reads as TGTGCCAGCTCACCCGACCTCGGCGGGAGTCGGAATGAGCAGTTCTTC. As protein: CASSPDLGGSRNEQFF.

This clonotype was observed many times. J is TRBJ2-2 and V is TRBV20-1; 12 bases agree with TRBD2. Germline V lookup: CDR1 DFQATT, CDR2 SNEGSKA (reference sequence). J was trimmed by 7 bases and V by 6 bases; bases with no gene match: 9. The CDR3 spans 15 residues. CDR3 residues: CSARGLAGSGGELFF. For the CDR3, the DNA is TGCAGTGCACGAGGACTAGCGGGATCAGGCGGGGAGCTGTTTTTT.

This clonotype was seen at least ten times. The chain uses TRBV7-8 and TRBJ2-1; 7 bases agree with TRBD1. Germline assignment: CDR1 SGHVS and CDR2 FQNEAQ. The CDR3 spans 14 residues. Trimming removed 4 bases from V and 4 bases from J; junction bases left unmatched: 4. In nucleotides, the CDR3 is TGTGCCAGCAGCTCCGAGGACAGGTACAATGAGCAGTTCTTC. Encoded protein: CASSSEDRYNEQFF.

The chain carries TRBV6-1 and TRBJ2-5; D possibly matches TRBD1 or TRBD2 (6 bases each). CDR1 is MNHNS, CDR2 SASEGT, per germline. This CDR3 contains 15 residues. Trimming removed 4 bases from V and 9 bases from J, with 21 bases in between. The CDR3 nucleotides are TGTGCCAGCAGTGCGGAGGGGACAAGCGCCAGGGCCCAGTACTTC. Translated, it gives CASSAEGTSARAQYF.

In its sample, this clonotype was seen many times. The DNA of the CDR3 is TGCGCCAGCAGCCTGTATATACAGGGAAGAGACGAGCAGTACTTC. Its protein is CASSLYIQGRDEQYF. The rearrangement links TRBV4-3 to TRBJ2-7; TRBD1 is a possible D gene (6 bases). Per the germline V gene, CDR1 is LGHNA and CDR2 is YSLEER. V shed 4 bases and J shed 5 bases, with 18 bases lying between them. CDR3 length: 15 residues.

This clonotype was picked up many times. The J gene is TRBJ2-1, the V gene TRBV20-1; TRBD2 matches at 16 bases. The CDR3 length is 20 residues. CDR1 DFQATT and CDR2 SNEGSKA come from the germline V gene (reference sequence). The V segment lost 4 bases and the J segment 0 bases; nucleotides outside the gene matches: 12. CDR3 nucleotide sequence: TGCAGTGCTACGAACCCGGGGACTAGCGGGAGGGCCGGCTCCTACAATGAGCAGTTCTTC. Encoded protein: CSATNPGTSGRAGSYNEQFF.

This clonotype has at least ten counts. V gene TRBV5-6 combines with J gene TRBJ2-1; 7 nucleotides match TRBD1. The germline V gene encodes CDR1 SGHDT and CDR2 YYEEEE. The CDR3 contains 16 residues. V shed 4 bases, J shed 3 bases, and the junction held 10 bases outside the gene matches. In DNA form, the CDR3 reads TGTGCCAGCAGCCAGTGGGGCAGGGGGAGCTACAATGAGCAGTTCTTC. Translated, it gives CASSQWGRGSYNEQFF. The full variable domain, rest sourced from reference TRBV5-6 and TRBJ2-1, is DAGVTQSPTHLIKTRGQQVTLRCSPKSGHDTVSWYQQALGQGPQFIFQYYEEEERQRGNFPDRFSGHQFPNYSSELNVNALLLGDSALYLCASSQWGRGSYNEQFFGPGTRLTVL.

This clonotype came up many times. The chain has TRBV19 and TRBJ2-7; a weak D match, TRBD1 (7 bases). Germline V gene lookup returns CDR1 LNHDA and CDR2 SQIVND (reference sequence). The length of the CDR3 is 13 residues. V was trimmed by 10 bases and J by 3 bases, leaving 16 bases between them. The CDR3 region has the DNA TGTGCCACCTCGGGGACAGCGGGCTACGAGCAGTACTTC. Its protein product is CATSGTAGYEQYF.

This clonotype was seen ten or more times. The chain carries TRBV7-2 and TRBJ2-7; D might be TRBD2 (6 bases). The CDR3 runs 16 residues. Trimming cost V 5 bases and J 0 bases, with 17 bases left between them. CDR1 and CDR2 from the germline V gene are SGHTA and FQGNSA. The CDR3 region is CASSLSPQRASYEQYF. The CDR3 DNA reads as TGTGCCAGCAGCCTGTCCCCCCAGCGGGCCTCCTACGAGCAGTACTTC.

This clonotype was detected ten times or more. This chain connects TRBV7-3 to TRBJ2-1; 7 bases match TRBD2. Germline assignment: CDR1 SGHTA and CDR2 FQGTGA. With 1 base clipped from V and 7 bases from J, the junction kept 7 bases outside the gene matches. CDR3 length equals 15 residues. In DNA, the CDR3 is TGTGCCAGCAGCTTAATGGCGGGAGTAGAAAATGAGCAGTTCTTC. Amino acids: CASSLMAGVENEQFF.

At least ten counts were recorded for this clonotype. V and J are TRBV20-1 and TRBJ1-2; 8 nucleotides line up with TRBD1. The CDR3 is 14 residues long. Germline V gene data show CDR1 as DFQATT and CDR2 as SNEGSKA (reference sequence). V gave up 4 bases and J gave up 8 bases; unmatched junction bases: 12. CDR3: CSAIPGQAKGGYTF. The CDR3 DNA sequence: TGCAGTGCTATCCCGGGACAGGCCAAGGGAGGCTACACCTTC.